The 13 T cell receptor beta chains below all came from one sample that was sequenced in a study of blood T cell repertoires in COVID-19. The protocol was immunoSEQ multiplex PCR, while the TCRdb copy is restricted to in-frame clones and leaves out a portion. The data contain about 190,000 clones, more than 75% of them singletons. The specimen was PBMCs or T cells enriched from blood (not recorded which). The receptors here all came from a woman in her fifties or sixties with acute COVID-19.

In this sample, this clone turned up once. V gene TRBV4-2 combines with J gene TRBJ2-2; possibly TRBD1 for D (5 bases). The CDR3 sequence is 14 residues long. The V gene's germline CDR1 is LGHNA and CDR2 YNFKEQ. Trimming removed 1 base from V and 6 bases from J, with 9 bases in between. CDR3 sequence: CASSQVQGPGELFF. The CDR3 nucleotides read TGTGCCAGCAGCCAAGTGCAGGGTCCCGGGGAGCTGTTTTTT.

The chain carries TRBV7-9 and TRBJ1-4; 9 nucleotides agree with TRBD1. V lost 5 bases, J lost 8 bases, and 9 bases stayed unmatched. The CDR3 loop spans 15 amino acids. Germline loops: CDR1 SEHNR, CDR2 FQNEAQ (reference sequence). In DNA form, the CDR3 reads TGTGCCAGCAGCCGATGGGGACAGGGAGAAGAAAAACTGTTTTTT. Protein product: CASSRWGQGEEKLFF.

The chain has TRBV5-6 and TRBJ2-3; D is perhaps TRBD2 (5 bases). The germline CDR1 and CDR2 sequences are SGHDT and YYEEEE. The CDR3 extends over 14 amino acids. Trimming cost V 2 bases and J 1 base, with 8 bases left between them. CDR3 in amino acids: CASSFGSGTDTQYF. The DNA of the CDR3 is TGTGCCAGCAGCTTTGGTAGCGGCACAGATACGCAGTATTTT.

The V and J genes are TRBV4-2 and TRBJ1-2; 7 nucleotides agree with TRBD1. This CDR3 comprises 16 residues. Germline trimming cut 0 bases from V and 4 bases from J; bases unmatched to any gene: 8. Germline V gene sequence: CDR1 LGHNA, CDR2 YNFKEQ. CDR3 sequence (DNA): TGTGCCAGCAGCCAAGAATCGGAGGGGGCAGGCTATGGCTACACCTTC. Protein product: CASSQESEGAGYGYTF.

This chain links TRBV2 with TRBJ1-2, with 7 bases matching TRBD1. CDR1 SNHLY and CDR2 FYNNEI come from the germline V gene. V shed 5 bases, J shed 6 bases, and the junction held 9 bases outside the gene matches. CDR3 length: 14 residues. The CDR3, as DNA: TGTGCCAGCAGTAGGGCTCGACAGGGTGATGGCTACACCTTC. Its protein product is CASSRARQGDGYTF.

This chain links TRBV20-1 with TRBJ1-2; D is possibly TRBD1 (6 bases). Trimming shortened V by 2 bases and J by 7 bases, and 8 bases separated the two germline ends. CDR1 is DFQATT and CDR2 is SNEGSKA in the germline V gene (reference sequence). The CDR3 is 11 amino acids. CDR3 in amino acids: CSARRQAGYTF. The CDR3 DNA is TGCAGTGCTAGACGACAGGCTGGCTACACCTTC.

The CDR3 spells CASSLPGQGVEAFF. The CDR3, as DNA: TGTGCCAGCAGCCTCCCGGGACAGGGGGTTGAAGCTTTCTTT. The chain recombines TRBV7-9 with TRBJ1-1; 11 bases align to TRBD1. This CDR3 has 14 residues. CDR1 and CDR2 from the germline V gene are SEHNR and FQNEAQ (reference sequence). J was trimmed by 7 bases and V by 5 bases; bases with no gene match: 6.

The V call is TRBV27, the J call TRBJ2-1, with D possibly being TRBD1 (6 bases). V lost 7 bases, J lost 6 bases, and 19 bases lay in between. CDR1 is MNHEY, CDR2 SMNVEV, per germline (reference sequence). This CDR3 region has 15 residues. The CDR3 sequence is CASTFGTNGRNEQFF. The CDR3 coding sequence is TGTGCCAGCACCTTCGGGACAAATGGACGCAATGAGCAGTTCTTC.

V is TRBV19 and J is TRBJ2-7, with a weak D call TRBD1 (5 bases). The CDR3 runs 8 residues. The germline V gene encodes CDR1 LNHDA and CDR2 SQIVND (reference sequence). CDR3 in amino acids: CRDYEQYV. The CDR3 DNA sequence: TGCAGGGACTACGAGCAGTACGTC.

CDR3 in amino acids: CASSLDRSGGGTDTQYF. Written as DNA, the CDR3 is TGTGCCAGCAGCTTAGATCGGAGCGGGGGGGGTACAGATACGCAGTATTTT. The chain combines TRBV7-2 with TRBJ2-3, with 10 bases matching TRBD2. This CDR3 comprises 17 residues. The germline V gene encodes CDR1 SGHTA and CDR2 FQGNSA. Trimming cost V 1 base and J 3 bases; bases outside gene matches: 7.

As regards this clone: With a much larger clone just one base away, this may be a read error. The chain joins TRBV19 to TRBJ1-1; D is possibly TRBD1 (5 bases). V lost 7 bases to trimming and J lost 5 bases, with 20 bases between them. This CDR3 contains 15 residues. Per the germline V gene, CDR1 is LNHDA and CDR2 is SQIVND (reference sequence). The DNA for the CDR3 is TGTGCCAGTACACAAAATGGGGCGGGGGGTACTGAAGCTTTCTTT. Protein product: CASTQNGAGGTEAFF. Full variable domain (remainder filled in from reference TRBV19 and TRBJ1-1): DGGITQSPKYLFRKEGQNVTLSCEQNLNHDAMYWYRQDPGQGLRLIYYSQIVNDFQKGDIAEGYSVSREKKESFPLTVTSAQKNPTAFYLCASTQNGAGGTEAFFGQGTRLTVV.

The chain has TRBV5-1 and TRBJ1-3, with 8 bases fitting TRBD1. Germline-derived CDR1 and CDR2 are SGHRS and YFSETQ. There are 15 residues in the CDR3. J gave up 4 bases and V 4 bases, and 7 bases lay outside the gene matches. As DNA, the CDR3 is TGCGCCAGCAGCCACATAGGACAGGGCGGAAACACCATATATTTT. Its protein product is CASSHIGQGGNTIYF.

The gene calls are TRBV10-3 and TRBJ1-5, with TRBD1 identical over 10 bases. This CDR3 has 15 residues. Germline-derived CDR1 and CDR2 are ENHRY and SYGVKD. Trimming took 4 bases from V and 4 from J; bases not matched to a gene: 4. CDR3 sequence reads: CAISGTGGGNQPQHF. DNA of the CDR3: TGTGCCATCAGTGGGACAGGGGGGGGGAATCAGCCCCAGCATTTT.